This is a list of T cell receptor beta chains from one sample in a study of CD8+ T cells in alopecia areata. This table comes from immunoSEQ multiplex PCR, and its TCRdb copy is limited to in-frame clones, with some not included. The table records around 140,000 clones, approximately 51% of them present only once. The starting material was CD4+ T cells sorted from blood, obtained at week 0. The receptors originated from a human donor with alopecia areata. CDR3s include the opening cysteine and the closing phenylalanine or tryptophan. Each record gives: clone size, J gene, V gene, D gene, CDR3 DNA, CDR3 protein. A D gene is named only where the DNA matches it firmly. Clone size appears in some rows only: once, few, many, or a class for an expanded clone.

abundance: .; j_gene: TRBJ1-2; v_gene: TRBV30; d_gene: .; CDR3nt: TGTGCCTGGAGTGTTTCAGGCCCAAGTCGCTACACCTTC; CDR3aa: CAWSVSGPSRYTF
abundance: .; j_gene: TRBJ2-7; v_gene: TRBV29-1; d_gene: .; CDR3nt: TGCAGCGTCGGAACGGGGCCGACCTACGAGCAGTACTTC; CDR3aa: CSVGTGPTYEQYF
abundance: .; j_gene: TRBJ1-5; v_gene: TRBV7-2; d_gene: .; CDR3nt: TGTGCCAGCAGCTCGGGGGGGGTTCAGCCCCAGCATTTT; CDR3aa: CASSSGGVQPQHF
abundance: .; j_gene: TRBJ2-3; v_gene: TRBV23-1; d_gene: .; CDR3nt: TGCGCCAGCAGCCTCGGCCCGTCTGGAACGCAGTATTTT; CDR3aa: CASSLGPSGTQYF
abundance: .; j_gene: TRBJ2-7; v_gene: TRBV29-1; d_gene: .; CDR3nt: TGCAGCGTTGATCTGGATTCTCACGAGCAGTACTTC; CDR3aa: CSVDLDSHEQYF
abundance: once; j_gene: TRBJ2-5; v_gene: TRBV30; d_gene: TRBD2; CDR3nt: TGTGCCTGGAGTCAGACTAGCGGGACGATCCAAGAGACCCAGTACTTC; CDR3aa: CAWSQTSGTIQETQYF
abundance: .; j_gene: TRBJ2-3; v_gene: TRBV25-1; d_gene: .; CDR3nt: TGTGCCAGCAGTCCCATAGGGGGGGCACCAGATACGCAGTATTTT; CDR3aa: CASSPIGGAPDTQYF
abundance: .; j_gene: TRBJ2-6; v_gene: TRBV29-1; d_gene: TRBD1; CDR3nt: TGCAGCGTTGAGACAGGGGGAACTGGGGCCAACGTCCTGACTTTC; CDR3aa: CSVETGGTGANVLTF
abundance: .; j_gene: TRBJ1-2; v_gene: TRBV2; d_gene: .; CDR3nt: TGTGCCAGCAGACAAGGCTACACCTTC; CDR3aa: CASRQGYTF
abundance: .; j_gene: TRBJ1-2; v_gene: TRBV27; d_gene: .; CDR3nt: TGTGCCAGCAGGAGCATCCACAGGGAAATGAACTATGGCTACACCTTC; CDR3aa: CASRSIHREMNYGYTF
abundance: .; j_gene: TRBJ2-2; v_gene: TRBV4-3; d_gene: .; CDR3nt: TGCGCCAGCAGTATAGGGGGATTAGGCACCGGGGAGCTGTTTTTT; CDR3aa: CASSIGGLGTGELFF
abundance: once; j_gene: TRBJ2-5; v_gene: TRBV27; d_gene: .; CDR3nt: TGTGCCAGCAGTTTACGCCCAAAAGGCACTGCCTGGCGAGAGACCCAGTACTTC; CDR3aa: CASSLRPKGTAWRETQYF
abundance: .; j_gene: TRBJ1-1; v_gene: TRBV6-5; d_gene: .; CDR3nt: TGTGCCAGCAGTGGCCCACGGAACACTGAAGCTTTCTTT; CDR3aa: CASSGPRNTEAFF
abundance: .; j_gene: TRBJ1-2; v_gene: TRBV4-1; d_gene: .; CDR3nt: TGCGCCAGCAGCCAGGGGAATCGAAGGGGCGGCTACACCTTC; CDR3aa: CASSQGNRRGGYTF
abundance: .; j_gene: TRBJ2-1; v_gene: TRBV30; d_gene: .; CDR3nt: TGTGCCTGGAGTCGTCGGGATGAGCAGTTCTTC; CDR3aa: CAWSRRDEQFF
abundance: few; j_gene: TRBJ2-7; v_gene: TRBV2; d_gene: .; CDR3nt: TGTGCCAGCAGTGCGGAGGGTGGCGCCCAGTACTTC; CDR3aa: CASSAEGGAQYF
abundance: .; j_gene: TRBJ2-5; v_gene: TRBV29-1; d_gene: .; CDR3nt: TGCAGCGTTGAAAGGTCGGCAGGCGGTGGAGAGACCCAGTACTTC; CDR3aa: CSVERSAGGGETQYF
abundance: once; j_gene: TRBJ2-3; v_gene: TRBV6-5; d_gene: TRBD2; CDR3nt: TGTGCCAGCAGATATAGAGCGGGAGGCACAGATACGCAGTATTTT; CDR3aa: CASRYRAGGTDTQYF
abundance: .; j_gene: TRBJ2-3; v_gene: TRBV7-9; d_gene: .; CDR3nt: TGTGCCAGCAGCTTAGAGGTTACAGATACGCAGTATTTT; CDR3aa: CASSLEVTDTQYF
abundance: once; j_gene: TRBJ2-3; v_gene: TRBV5-1; d_gene: .; CDR3nt: TGCGCCAGCAAGGACCCCCGAGGCACAGATACGCAGTATTTT; CDR3aa: CASKDPRGTDTQYF
abundance: few; j_gene: TRBJ2-5; v_gene: TRBV11-2; d_gene: .; CDR3nt: TGTGCCAGCAGCCCTAAAGAGACCCAGTACTTC; CDR3aa: CASSPKETQYF
abundance: .; j_gene: TRBJ2-5; v_gene: TRBV19; d_gene: .; CDR3nt: TGTGCCAGTAGTACGGGACGACAAGAGACCCAGTACTTC; CDR3aa: CASSTGRQETQYF
abundance: .; j_gene: TRBJ1-1; v_gene: TRBV2; d_gene: .; CDR3nt: TGTGCCAGCAGTGGGCAGAGGAACACTGAAGCTTTCTTT; CDR3aa: CASSGQRNTEAFF
abundance: .; j_gene: TRBJ2-2; v_gene: TRBV5-6; d_gene: TRBD1; CDR3nt: TGTGCCAGCAGCTTGGGGGACAGGAGCACCGGGGAGCTGTTTTTT; CDR3aa: CASSLGDRSTGELFF
abundance: .; j_gene: TRBJ2-5; v_gene: TRBV6-5; d_gene: .; CDR3nt: TGTGCCACCACGGGACGGATGAAACAAGAGACCCAGTACTTC; CDR3aa: CATTGRMKQETQYF
abundance: .; j_gene: TRBJ2-3; v_gene: TRBV14; d_gene: .; CDR3nt: TGTGCCAGCAGCCAAGTATTCGGGAGTGGCACAGATACGCAGTATTTT; CDR3aa: CASSQVFGSGTDTQYF
abundance: .; j_gene: TRBJ2-1; v_gene: TRBV11-2; d_gene: .; CDR3nt: TGTGCCAGCAGCTTAGACAGGGTCCCCTACAATGAGCAGTTCTTC; CDR3aa: CASSLDRVPYNEQFF
abundance: .; j_gene: TRBJ2-3; v_gene: TRBV7-2; d_gene: TRBD2; CDR3nt: TGTGCCAGCAGCTTATCGCTAGCGGAAGCAACAGATACGCAGTATTTT; CDR3aa: CASSLSLAEATDTQYF
abundance: .; j_gene: TRBJ2-5; v_gene: TRBV10-2; d_gene: TRBD1; CDR3nt: TGCGCCAGCAGTGTCTTGACAGGGGGCAAGAAGACCCAGTACTTC; CDR3aa: CASSVLTGGKKTQYF
abundance: .; j_gene: TRBJ2-3; v_gene: TRBV4-3; d_gene: TRBD2; CDR3nt: TGCGCCAGCAGCCAAGAACGGGAGGGACTAGGAGTCGATACGCAGTATTTT; CDR3aa: CASSQEREGLGVDTQYF
abundance: .; j_gene: TRBJ1-2; v_gene: TRBV5-1; d_gene: TRBD1; CDR3nt: TGCGCCAGCAGCCCGGGACAGGGTGCCTATGGCTACACCTTC; CDR3aa: CASSPGQGAYGYTF
abundance: few; j_gene: TRBJ2-1; v_gene: TRBV30; d_gene: .; CDR3nt: TGTGCCTGGGCAACCCGGAATGAGCAGTTCTTC; CDR3aa: CAWATRNEQFF
abundance: once; j_gene: TRBJ2-4; v_gene: TRBV7-3; d_gene: .; CDR3nt: TGTGCCAGCAGCGGGCGGGCGGGAAACATTCAGTACTTC; CDR3aa: CASSGRAGNIQYF